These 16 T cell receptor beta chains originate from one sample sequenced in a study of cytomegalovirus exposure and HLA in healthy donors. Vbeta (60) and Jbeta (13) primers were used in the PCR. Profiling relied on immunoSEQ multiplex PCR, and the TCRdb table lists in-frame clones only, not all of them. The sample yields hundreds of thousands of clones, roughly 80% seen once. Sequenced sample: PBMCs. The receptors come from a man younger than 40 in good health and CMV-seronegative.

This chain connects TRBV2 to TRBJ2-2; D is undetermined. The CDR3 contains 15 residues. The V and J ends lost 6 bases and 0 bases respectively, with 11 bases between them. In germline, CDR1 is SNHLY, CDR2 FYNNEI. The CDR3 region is CASSTISPNTGELFF. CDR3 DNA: TGTGCCAGCAGCACGATTAGCCCGAACACCGGGGAGCTGTTTTTT.

CDR3 nucleotide sequence: TGCGCCAGCAGCCAAGATATCGGAGGTTCCCTGATGAACACTGAAGCTTTCTTT. Amino acids: CASSQDIGGSLMNTEAFF. J is TRBJ1-1 and V is TRBV4-1; D is ambiguous. Germline V CDR1 and CDR2: MGHRA, YSYEKL. This CDR3 region has 18 residues. Between the trimmed V and J ends, which lost 0 bases and 0 bases, there was a span of 17 bases.

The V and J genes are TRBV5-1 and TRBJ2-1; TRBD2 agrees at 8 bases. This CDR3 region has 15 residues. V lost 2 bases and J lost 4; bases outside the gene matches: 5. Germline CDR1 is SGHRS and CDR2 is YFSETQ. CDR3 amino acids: CASSFSGVGYNEQFF. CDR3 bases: TGCGCCAGCAGCTTTAGCGGGGTAGGTTACAATGAGCAGTTCTTC.

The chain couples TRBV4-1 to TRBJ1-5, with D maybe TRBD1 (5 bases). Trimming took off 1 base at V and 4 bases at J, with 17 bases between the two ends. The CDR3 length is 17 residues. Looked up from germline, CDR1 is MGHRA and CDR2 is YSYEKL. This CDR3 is CASSQGGRSGVNQPQHF. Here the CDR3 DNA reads TGCGCCAGCAGCCAAGGGGGTCGATCGGGGGTTAATCAGCCCCAGCATTTT.

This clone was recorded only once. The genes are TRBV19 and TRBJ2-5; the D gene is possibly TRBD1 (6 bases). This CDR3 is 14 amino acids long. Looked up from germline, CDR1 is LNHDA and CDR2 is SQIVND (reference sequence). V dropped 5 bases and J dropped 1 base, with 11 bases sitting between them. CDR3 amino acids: CASSPRGSQETQYF. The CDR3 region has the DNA TGTGCCAGTAGTCCCAGGGGTAGCCAAGAGACCCAGTACTTC.

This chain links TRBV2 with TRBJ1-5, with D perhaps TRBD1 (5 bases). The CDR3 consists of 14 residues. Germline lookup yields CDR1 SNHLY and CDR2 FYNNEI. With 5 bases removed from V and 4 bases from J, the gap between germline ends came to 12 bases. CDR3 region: CASSPDSRNQPQHF. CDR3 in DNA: TGTGCCAGCAGTCCCGACAGCCGTAATCAGCCCCAGCATTTT. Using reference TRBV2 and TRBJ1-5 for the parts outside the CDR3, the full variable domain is EPEVTQTPSHQVTQMGQEVILRCVPISNHLYFYWYRQILGQKVEFLVSFYNNEISEKSEIFDDQFSVERPDGSNFTLKIRSTKLEDSAMYFCASSPDSRNQPQHFGDGTRLSIL.

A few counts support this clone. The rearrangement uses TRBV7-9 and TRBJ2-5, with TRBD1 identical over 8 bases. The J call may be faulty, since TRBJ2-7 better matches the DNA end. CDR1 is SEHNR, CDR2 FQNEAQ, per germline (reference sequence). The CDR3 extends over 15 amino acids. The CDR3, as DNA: TGTGCCAGCAGTCTGAGACAGGGGCTCTCCTACGAGCAGTACTTC. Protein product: CASSLRQGLSYEQYF.

CDR3 DNA sequence: TGTGCCAGCAGTTTAAGGGACAGGGTTGATTCACCCCTCCACTTT. It specifies CASSLRDRVDSPLHF. The chain carries TRBV27 and TRBJ1-6, with 9 bases fitting TRBD1. The CDR3 runs to 15 residues. The ends lost 2 bases at V and 8 bases at J; junction bases unmatched: 4. CDR1 and CDR2 (germline): MNHEY, SMNVEV (reference sequence).

CDR3 DNA: TGTGCCAGCAGTAACGCGGGGGGAACCGGGGAGCTGTTTTTT. Translated: CASSNAGGTGELFF. The chain combines TRBV6-5 with TRBJ2-2; the match to TRBD2 covers 8 bases. The germline gives CDR1 MNHEY, CDR2 SVGAGI. This CDR3 spans 14 amino acids. V lost 5 bases to trimming and J lost 5 bases; unmatched junction nucleotides: 4.

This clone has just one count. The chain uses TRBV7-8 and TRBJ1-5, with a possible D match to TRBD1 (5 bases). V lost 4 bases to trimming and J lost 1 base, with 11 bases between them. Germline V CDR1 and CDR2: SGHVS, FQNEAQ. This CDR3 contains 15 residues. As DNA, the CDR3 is TGTGCCAGCAGCTCCGGGACTGCCAGCAATCAGCCCCAGCATTTT. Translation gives CASSSGTASNQPQHF.

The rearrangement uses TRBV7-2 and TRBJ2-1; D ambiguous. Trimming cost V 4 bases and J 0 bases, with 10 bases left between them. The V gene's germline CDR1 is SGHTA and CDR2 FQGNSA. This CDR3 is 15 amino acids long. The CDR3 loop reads CASSYTVSSYNEQFF. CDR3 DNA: TGTGCCAGCAGCTATACGGTGAGCTCCTACAATGAGCAGTTCTTC.

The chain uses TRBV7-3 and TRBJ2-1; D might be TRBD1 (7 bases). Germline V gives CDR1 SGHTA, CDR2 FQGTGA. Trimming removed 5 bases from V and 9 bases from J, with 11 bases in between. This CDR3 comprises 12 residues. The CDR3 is CASSPQGGEQFF. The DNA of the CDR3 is TGTGCCAGCAGCCCGCAGGGGGGTGAGCAGTTCTTC.

This CDR3 is CASSGYTGGKGYTF. The CDR3, as DNA: TGCGCCAGCAGCGGCTATACAGGGGGTAAAGGCTACACCTTC. This chain links TRBV5-1 with TRBJ1-2; 8 bases fit TRBD1. In germline, CDR1 is SGHRS, CDR2 YFSETQ. The CDR3 contains 14 residues. The trim removed 4 bases at V and 8 bases at J, leaving 10 bases unmatched.

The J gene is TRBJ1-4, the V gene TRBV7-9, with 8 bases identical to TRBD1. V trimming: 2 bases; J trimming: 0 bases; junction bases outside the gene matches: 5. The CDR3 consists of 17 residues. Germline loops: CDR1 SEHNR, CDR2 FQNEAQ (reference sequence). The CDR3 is CASSLNPGGTTNEKLFF. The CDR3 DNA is TGTGCCAGCAGCTTAAACCCAGGGGGCACAACTAATGAAAAACTGTTTTTT.

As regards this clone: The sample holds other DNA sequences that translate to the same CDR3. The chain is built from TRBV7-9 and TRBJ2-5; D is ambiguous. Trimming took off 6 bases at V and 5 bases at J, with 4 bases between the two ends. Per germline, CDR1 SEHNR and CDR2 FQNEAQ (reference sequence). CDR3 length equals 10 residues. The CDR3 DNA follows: TGTGCCAGCAGTCGGGAGACCCAGTACTTC. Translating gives CASSRETQYF.

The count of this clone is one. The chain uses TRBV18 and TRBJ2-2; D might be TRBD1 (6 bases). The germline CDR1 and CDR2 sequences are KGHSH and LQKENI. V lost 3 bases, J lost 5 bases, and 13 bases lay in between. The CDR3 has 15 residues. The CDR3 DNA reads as TGTGCCAGCTCACCGCAGGGGTTCGTAACCGGGGAGCTGTTTTTT. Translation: CASSPQGFVTGELFF. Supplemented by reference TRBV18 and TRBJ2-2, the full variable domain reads NAGVMQNPRHLVRRRGQEARLRCSPMKGHSHVYWYRQLPEEGLKFMVYLQKENIIDESGMPKERFSAEFPKEGPSILRIQQVVRGDSAAYFCASSPQGFVTGELFFGEGSRLTVL.